This T cell receptor beta chain is from a study of T cells in Graves' hyperthyroidism and ophthalmopathy. Points from the study as a whole: The majority of expanded thyroid clonotypes above 0.001 also appeared in blood.

The investigators amplified TCR beta CDR3 regions from RNA transcripts. Primed by the HTBI set, a first-round RT-PCR was run on the TCR CDR3. TCRdb reanalysed the multiplex PCR reads using MiXCR and keeps one entry per CDR3 protein. The sample carries roughly 420,000 distinct CDR3 sequences, roughly 15% recorded once. The CDR3 totals 14 residues. V trimming: 10 bases; J trimming: 7 bases; junction bases outside the gene matches: 9. Germline V lookup: CDR1 MNHNS, CDR2 SASEGT. As to this clonotype: Its target is unknown.

The sequenced material came from blood. The chain is built from TRBV6-1 and TRBJ1-6; 8 bases are shared with TRBD1. This receptor was identified in a woman aged 18-29 years with Graves' hyperthyroidism. The CDR3 DNA follows: TGTGCCACCGGGAGGACAGGGCAGAATTCACCCCTCCACTTT. As protein: CATGRTGQNSPLHF.